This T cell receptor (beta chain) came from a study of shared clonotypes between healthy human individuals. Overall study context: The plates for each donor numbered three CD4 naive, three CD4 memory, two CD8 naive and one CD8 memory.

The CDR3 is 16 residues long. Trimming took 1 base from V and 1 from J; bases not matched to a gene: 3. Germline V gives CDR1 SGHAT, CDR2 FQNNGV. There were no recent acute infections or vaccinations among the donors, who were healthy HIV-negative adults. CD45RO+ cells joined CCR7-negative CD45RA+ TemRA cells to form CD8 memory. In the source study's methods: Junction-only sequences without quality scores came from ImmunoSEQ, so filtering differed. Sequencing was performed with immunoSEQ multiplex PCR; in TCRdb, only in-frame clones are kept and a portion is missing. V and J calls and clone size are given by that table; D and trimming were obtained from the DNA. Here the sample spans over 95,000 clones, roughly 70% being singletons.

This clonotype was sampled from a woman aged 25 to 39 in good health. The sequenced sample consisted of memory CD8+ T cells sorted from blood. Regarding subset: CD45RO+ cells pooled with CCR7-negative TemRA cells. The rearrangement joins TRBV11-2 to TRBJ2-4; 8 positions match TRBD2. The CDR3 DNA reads TGTGCCAGCAGCTTAGGCACGGGGGGGGCCAAAAACATTCAGTACTTC. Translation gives CASSLGTGGAKNIQYF.